This TCR beta chain was identified during a study of blood T cell repertoires in COVID-19 (dated by TCRdb to 2018 to 2021). With respect to the entire study: Samples from collaborators originated in the United States, Italy and Spain and spanned both the acute and convalescent phases of COVID-19. The prospective study material was composed of cDNA or gDNA derived from T cells, B-cell-depleted T cells, or PBMCs. The dataset comprised deeply sampled blood TCRbeta repertoires from subjects exposed to, actively infected with, or recovered from COVID-19. The repertoires were released in a freely available public database intended as a resource for research on the immune response to SARS-CoV-2. Samples came from the ongoing ImmuneRACE study (first 160 participants) plus 1,254 subjects from 6 global collaborators. A de-identified subject ID, COVID-19 status, age in years and sex were almost always included in the sample metadata. Where available, HLA class I and class II types were obtained from metadata supplied by the sample provider rather than from assay-based typing.

Whole blood was collected in K2EDTA tubes by collaborating institutions according to the institutions' own protocols. Collaborator samples were shipped for TCRbeta analysis as frozen whole blood, isolated PBMCs, or DNA extracted from either sample type. Concerning this clone: Its antigen specificity is not known. No qualities accompany the bases; no much larger clone lies one base away.

The CDR3 runs 15 residues from the cysteine to the phenylalanine. Just CDR3 DNA is preserved here, 45 bases in frame from base 1. CDR1 MNHEY and CDR2 SVGAGI are derived from the germline V gene. V loses 6 bases of germline sequence and J loses 2 bases, and the interval between the two ends is 17 bases. The immunoSEQ Assay, a bias-controlled multiplex PCR, was used to amplify TCRbeta CDR3 regions from genomic DNA. The paper's data handling went like this. Nucleated cell counts per sample were estimated from amplification of reference gene primers within the assay. Sequence reads were collapsed and filtered to measure the absolute abundance of every unique TCRbeta CDR3 rearrangement. For each sample, productive Simpson clonality was calculated as the square root of Simpson's diversity index over productive rearrangements. As stored in TCRdb, this immuneACCESS dataset retains in-frame rearrangements with V and J assigned. A fraction of the clones does not appear; measured against another copy, unresolved V genes explain less than half of the discrepancy, and the remainder lacks a known reason. V, J and clone size are taken as reported in that table, and D and trimming were inferred from the DNA itself. The sample contains about 160,000 clones, 65% to 85% of them found a single time. The ten largest make up roughly 9.2% of the sample.

General findings and caveats noted by the study authors: How much clinical and demographic metadata was included differed by source and by participant, and the metadata was provided uncurated.

The sample was peripheral blood. The sequence was obtained from a woman at least 80 years old with active or convalescent COVID-19. The rearranged chain carries TRBV6-5 and TRBJ2-7; the D gene is possibly TRBD2, with 7 bases matching. The bases read TGTGCCAGCAGCTCCTCTGGGGGGGGCCCCTACGAGCAGTACTTC. It translates to CASSSSGGGPYEQYF.